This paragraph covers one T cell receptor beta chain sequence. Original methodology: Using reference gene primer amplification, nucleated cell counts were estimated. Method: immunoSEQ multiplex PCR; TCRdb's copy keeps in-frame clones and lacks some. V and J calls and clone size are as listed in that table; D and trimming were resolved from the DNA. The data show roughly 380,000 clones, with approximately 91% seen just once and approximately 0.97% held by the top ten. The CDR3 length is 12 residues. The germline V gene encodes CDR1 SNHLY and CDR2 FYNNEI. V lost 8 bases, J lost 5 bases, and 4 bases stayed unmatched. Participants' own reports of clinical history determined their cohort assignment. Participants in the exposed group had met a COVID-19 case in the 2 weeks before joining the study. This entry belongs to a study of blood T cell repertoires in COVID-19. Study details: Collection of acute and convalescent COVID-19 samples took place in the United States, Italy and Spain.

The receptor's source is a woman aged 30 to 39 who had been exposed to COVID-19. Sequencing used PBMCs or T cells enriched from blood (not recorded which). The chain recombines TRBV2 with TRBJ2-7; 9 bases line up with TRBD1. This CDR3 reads CASDRDRDEQYF. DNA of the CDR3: TGTGCCAGCGACCGGGACAGGGACGAGCAGTACTTC.